The 28 T cell receptor beta chains below all came from one sample that was sequenced in a study of T cell repertoires in cytomegalovirus infection (dated by TCRdb to about 2019). What the treatment or condition label conveys for this sample: in vitro stimulation with specific CMV peptide epitopes to enrich CMV-specific T cells. For these receptors, no antigen is known. The listed sequencing device is Illumina HiSeq 1500. TCRdb took the public reads, trimmed them with fastp at Q25, ran MiXCR for clone calling and kept in-frame beta chains. Rows with one shared CDR3 protein collapse into an entry with the most common genes and DNA. The sample records hundreds of thousands of distinct CDR3 sequences, around 30% of which are singletons. The leading ten clones occupy around an eighth of the sample. Material: cultured CD8+ T cells from PBMCs, obtained from culture after CMV antigen stimulation. Receptor source: a human donor in good health (CMV status not recorded). Some clones in this sample may be carry-over from other donors' samples.

The chain carries TRBV18 and TRBJ2-1; D may be TRBD1 (5 bases). V lost 2 bases, J lost 4 bases, and 12 bases lay in between. Per germline, CDR1 KGHSH and CDR2 LQKENI. The CDR3 length is 15 residues. CDR3 DNA sequence: TGTGCCAGCTCACCAAGTGGGGCCGGTTACAATGAGCAGTTCTTC. Its protein product is CASSPSGAGYNEQFF.

This clonotype came up many times. The chain links TRBV7-6 to TRBJ2-1; 12 positions match TRBD2. The CDR3 extends over 18 amino acids. V trimming: 1 base; J trimming: 9 bases; junction bases outside the gene matches: 13. Germline lookup yields CDR1 SGHVS and CDR2 FNYEAQ. This CDR3 is CASSLVGVTSGGFSEQFF. DNA for the CDR3: TGTGCCAGCAGCTTAGTTGGTGTAACTAGCGGGGGGTTCAGTGAGCAGTTCTTC. Supplemented by reference TRBV7-6 and TRBJ2-1, the full variable domain reads GAGVSQSPRYKVTKRGQDVALRCDPISGHVSLYWYRQALGQGPEFLTYFNYEAQQDKSGLPNDRFSAERPEGSISTLTIQRTEQRDSAMYRCASSLVGVTSGGFSEQFFGPGTRLTVL.

A word on this clonotype: This may be a read error: a much more frequent sequence differs by one nucleotide. J is TRBJ2-1 and V is TRBV7-6; 9 nucleotides line up with TRBD1. Germline CDR1 is SGHVS and CDR2 is FNYEAQ. The CDR3 totals 14 residues. The CDR3 DNA is TGTGCCAGCAGCTGGGGACAGGGAACCAATAAGCAGTTCTTC. Its translation is CASSWGQGTNKQFF.

This clonotype was counted ten times or more. The rearrangement uses TRBV6-2 or TRBV6-3 and TRBJ2-2; 8 nucleotides align to TRBD1. This CDR3 spans 13 amino acids. In germline, CDR1 is MNHEY, CDR2 SVGEGT. V was clipped by 11 bases and J by 5 bases; unmatched bases: 7. DNA of the CDR3: TGTGCCGGAGGACAGGGACGAACCGGGGAGCTGTTTTTT. Translated, it gives CAGGQGRTGELFF.

A few counts support this clonotype. This CDR3 reads CASTSTSGGTDTQYF. The CDR3, as DNA: TGTGCCAGCACCTCCACTAGCGGGGGCACAGATACGCAGTATTTT. This chain uses TRBV3-1 with TRBJ2-3, with 10 bases fitting TRBD2. The CDR3 loop spans 15 amino acids. V dropped 7 bases and J dropped 1; count of bases not matched to a gene: 5. Germline CDR1 reads LGHDT; CDR2 reads YNNKEL (reference sequence).

In its sample, this clonotype was seen a few times. CDR3 in DNA: TGTGCCAGCAGCCGACCGACTAGTGAGGGAGATACGCAGTATTTT. It yields the protein CASSRPTSEGDTQYF. V and J are TRBV27 and TRBJ2-3; weak D call: TRBD2 (6 bases). Germline CDR1 is MNHEY and CDR2 is SMNVEV (reference sequence). V was clipped by 6 bases and J by 5 bases, with 18 bases between them. The CDR3 is 15 amino acids.

The chain carries TRBV12-3 or TRBV12-4 and TRBJ1-5; D unclear. The germline V and J ends were trimmed by 3 bases and 1 base, with 19 bases remaining between them. This CDR3 contains 18 residues. This chain's CDR3 is CASSFSRYGEWSNQPQHF. The CDR3 bases are TGTGCCAGCAGTTTTTCCCGGTATGGAGAGTGGAGCAATCAGCCCCAGCATTTT.

This clonotype has a handful of counts. The chain links TRBV5-5 to TRBJ2-1; D possibly uses TRBD1 or TRBD2 (5 bases each). CDR1 is SGHKS, CDR2 YYEKEE, per germline (reference sequence). Between the trimmed V and J ends, which lost 2 bases and 5 bases, there was a span of 17 bases. This CDR3 is built from 16 residues. The CDR3 coding sequence is TGTGCCAGCAGCTTCTCCGGGACCGGCGTCAACAATGAGCAGTTCTTC. This translates into CASSFSGTGVNNEQFF.

The CDR3 reads CSVVGQENIQYF. The CDR3 DNA reads as TGCAGCGTTGTGGGACAAGAAAACATTCAGTACTTC. The chain joins TRBV29-1 to TRBJ2-4, with D possibly TRBD1 on 6 matching bases. The CDR3 has 12 residues. The germline V and J ends were trimmed by 4 bases and 5 bases, with 9 bases remaining between them. Germline values: CDR1 SQVTM, CDR2 ANQGSEA.

This clonotype was detected a few times. The gene calls are TRBV2 and TRBJ2-6; tentatively, D is TRBD1 (6 bases). Trimming cost V 7 bases and J 0 bases, with 16 bases left between them. Germline assignment: CDR1 SNHLY and CDR2 FYNNEI. The CDR3 runs to 17 residues. Here the CDR3 reads CASMAQGLPSGANVLTF. The CDR3 DNA is TGTGCCAGCATGGCCCAGGGGCTCCCCTCTGGGGCCAACGTCCTGACTTTC.

This clonotype was counted ten times or more. The chain couples TRBV27 to TRBJ2-1; 7 bases are shared with TRBD2. The CDR3 extends over 13 amino acids. Germline assignment: CDR1 MNHEY and CDR2 SMNVEV (reference sequence). V lost 6 bases and J lost 7; bases outside the gene matches: 6. Here the CDR3 reads CASSLSGGNEQFF. DNA of the CDR3: TGTGCCAGCAGCTTGTCCGGGGGGAATGAGCAGTTCTTC.

The rearrangement joins TRBV11-1 to TRBJ2-1; D possibly matches TRBD1 or TRBD2 (6 bases each). The CDR3 runs 15 residues. Germline-derived CDR1 and CDR2 are SGHAT and FQDESV (reference sequence). The V and J ends lost 2 bases and 5 bases respectively, with 13 bases between them. CDR3 nucleotides: TGTGCCAGCAGCTTATGGAGGGGGATGGACAATGAGCAGTTCTTC. Translating it yields CASSLWRGMDNEQFF. Full variable domain (rest looked up from reference TRBV11-1 and TRBJ2-1): EAEVAQSPRYKITEKSQAVAFWCDPISGHATLYWYRQILGQGPELLVQFQDESVVDDSQLPKDRFSAERLKGVDSTLKIQPAELGDSAMYLCASSLWRGMDNEQFFGPGTRLTVL.

The J gene is TRBJ2-3, the V gene TRBV20-1, with unresolved D. The V end was cut by 3 bases, the J end by 5 bases, with 15 bases between. Germline V lookup: CDR1 DFQATT, CDR2 SNEGSKA (reference sequence). This CDR3 comprises 14 residues. CDR3 loop: CSARFPAGGDTQYF. The CDR3 nucleotides read TGCAGTGCTAGGTTCCCGGCCGGCGGAGATACGCAGTATTTT.

The V and J genes are TRBV19 and TRBJ2-7; D is possibly TRBD1 or TRBD2 (6 bases each). CDR3 length: 17 amino acids. The V end was cut by 7 bases, the J end by 1 base, with 23 bases between. The germline V gene has CDR1 LNHDA and CDR2 SQIVND (reference sequence). This CDR3 is CASMARDRGRPSYEQYF. The CDR3 nucleotides read TGTGCCAGTATGGCCCGGGACCGGGGGCGTCCGTCCTACGAGCAGTACTTC.

About this clonotype itself: The junction and the germline gene differ at one end; a read error may be behind it. V gene TRBV5-6 combines with J gene TRBJ2-5; D is unresolved. The germline V gene encodes CDR1 SGHDT and CDR2 YYEEEE. This CDR3 has 16 residues. The CDR3 coding sequence is TGTACCAGCAGCTTGGTCCGGCACCTCAGAATGGAGACCCAGTACTTC. Protein product: CTSSLVRHLRMETQYF.

The rearrangement links TRBV7-6 to TRBJ2-1; maybe TRBD1 (6 bases). This CDR3 has 15 residues. V dropped 5 bases and J dropped 8 bases, with 19 bases sitting between them. Germline V gene sequence: CDR1 SGHVS, CDR2 FNYEAQ. The CDR3 DNA sequence: TGTGCCAGCAGCCTCCGCGGACAGCTCTTGGATGAGCAGTTCTTC. Its translation is CASSLRGQLLDEQFF.

This clonotype appeared many times. The V gene is TRBV7-2, the J gene TRBJ2-1; unclear D gene. This CDR3 contains 12 residues. CDR1 and CDR2 from the germline V gene are SGHTA and FQGNSA. Trimming stripped 0 bases from V and 9 bases from J, with 6 bases between. This chain's CDR3 is CASSLATTEQFF. In DNA, the CDR3 is TGTGCCAGCAGCTTAGCGACGACTGAGCAGTTCTTC.

The CDR3 loop is CASSSSGLPDTQYF. Written as DNA, the CDR3 is TGTGCCAGCAGCTCAAGCGGCCTTCCAGATACGCAGTATTTT. V usage is TRBV7-9 and J usage is TRBJ2-3; weak D call: TRBD2 (5 bases). The CDR3 loop spans 14 amino acids. V dropped 4 bases and J dropped 4 bases, with 12 bases sitting between them. CDR1 and CDR2 from the germline V gene are SEHNR and FQNEAQ (reference sequence).

J is TRBJ1-5 and V is TRBV7-6, with D unclear. The CDR3 extends over 14 amino acids. In germline, CDR1 is SGHVS, CDR2 FNYEAQ. V dropped 5 bases and J dropped 7 bases, with 15 bases sitting between them. This CDR3 is CASSARVLEQPQHF. The CDR3 DNA sequence: TGTGCCAGCAGCGCGAGGGTCTTGGAACAGCCCCAGCATTTT.

This clonotype was seen a few times. The rearrangement joins TRBV5-5 to TRBJ2-2, with D possibly being TRBD1 (6 bases). The CDR3 spans 15 residues. Trimming took 0 bases from V and 3 from J, leaving 9 bases between them. The germline V gene has CDR1 SGHKS and CDR2 YYEKEE (reference sequence). The CDR3 reads CASSLGTVYTGELFF. CDR3 bases: TGTGCCAGCAGCTTGGGGACAGTTTACACCGGGGAGCTGTTTTTT.

This clonotype was recorded at least ten times. CDR3 in DNA: TGTGCCAGCAGTTTATTCAGGAGTGGTGAGCAGTACGTC. It is translated as CASSLFRSGEQYV. This chain joins TRBV12-3 or TRBV12-4 and TRBJ2-7; no definite D call. Trimming took off 2 bases at V and 7 bases at J, with 12 bases between the two ends. The CDR3 is 13 amino acids.

This clonotype was found a few times. The V gene is TRBV27, the J gene TRBJ2-1; D not certain. Germline V lookup: CDR1 MNHEY, CDR2 SMNVEV (reference sequence). The CDR3 is made up of 12 amino acids. Trimming took off 5 bases at V and 9 bases at J, with 11 bases between the two ends. CDR3 DNA sequence: TGTGCCAGCAGTGGAAGAGGTAGTGAGCAGTTCTTC. This gives the protein CASSGRGSEQFF.

The chain links TRBV20-1 to TRBJ2-3; 9 bases are a match to TRBD2. The germline V gene encodes CDR1 DFQATT and CDR2 SNEGSKA (reference sequence). J was trimmed by 5 bases and V by 1 base; bases with no gene match: 10. This CDR3 contains 16 residues. CDR3 nucleotides: TGCAGTGCTAGAGCCCCCGGACTAGCGAGGAAAGATACGCAGTATTTT. Translated, it gives CSARAPGLARKDTQYF.

V is TRBV18 and J is TRBJ1-3, with TRBD1 matching over 12 bases. V lost 4 bases, J lost 3 bases, and 13 bases stayed unmatched. The CDR3 runs to 19 residues. The V gene's germline CDR1 is KGHSH and CDR2 LQKENI. CDR3 coding DNA: TGTGCCAGCTCACGACCGGGACAGGGGGCACCCGGCGTTGGAAACACCATATATTTT. It encodes CASSRPGQGAPGVGNTIYF.

This clonotype was detected only once. CDR3 coding DNA: TGTGCCAGTATCGGACAGGATGATGGCTACACCTTC. Protein: CASIGQDDGYTF. The rearrangement joins TRBV19 to TRBJ1-2, with 7 bases matching TRBD1. Trimming took 7 bases from V and 6 from J; bases not matched to a gene: 5. Germline lookup yields CDR1 LNHDA and CDR2 SQIVND (reference sequence). The CDR3 length is 12 residues. The whole variable domain, remainder taken from reference TRBV19 and TRBJ1-2, is DGGITQSPKYLFRKEGQNVTLSCEQNLNHDAMYWYRQDPGQGLRLIYYSQIVNDFQKGDIAEGYSVSREKKESFPLTVTSAQKNPTAFYLCASIGQDDGYTFGSGTRLTVV.

The gene calls are TRBV9 and TRBJ2-3; D unclear. The CDR3 contains 14 residues. Trimming pared 4 bases from V and 1 base from J, leaving 10 bases between. From germline, CDR1 is SGDLS and CDR2 YYNGEE. CDR3 nucleotide sequence: TGTGCCAGCAGCCTCTTAAAGGGCACAGATACGCAGTATTTT. This gives the protein CASSLLKGTDTQYF.

J is TRBJ2-3 and V is TRBV9, with D uncertain. Looked up from germline, CDR1 is SGDLS and CDR2 is YYNGEE. The CDR3 is made up of 13 amino acids. V was clipped by 5 bases and J by 0 bases, with 7 bases between them. CDR3 loop: CASSEPSTDTQYF. DNA for the CDR3: TGTGCCAGCAGTGAGCCTAGCACAGATACGCAGTATTTT.

This clonotype was found many times. V is TRBV7-2 and J is TRBJ2-5; 11 nucleotides line up with TRBD2. J was trimmed by 5 bases and V by 1 base; bases with no gene match: 3. The CDR3 totals 15 residues. Germline-derived CDR1 and CDR2 are SGHTA and FQGNSA. The DNA for the CDR3 is TGTGCCAGCAGCTTAGGACTAGCGGGGCCGGAGACCCAGTACTTC. This encodes CASSLGLAGPETQYF. The full variable domain, rest sourced from reference TRBV7-2 and TRBJ2-5, is GAGVSQSPSNKVTEKGKDVELRCDPISGHTALYWYRQSLGQGLEFLIYFQGNSAPDKSGLPSDRFSAERTGGSVSTLTIQRTQQEDSAVYLCASSLGLAGPETQYFGPGTRLLVL.